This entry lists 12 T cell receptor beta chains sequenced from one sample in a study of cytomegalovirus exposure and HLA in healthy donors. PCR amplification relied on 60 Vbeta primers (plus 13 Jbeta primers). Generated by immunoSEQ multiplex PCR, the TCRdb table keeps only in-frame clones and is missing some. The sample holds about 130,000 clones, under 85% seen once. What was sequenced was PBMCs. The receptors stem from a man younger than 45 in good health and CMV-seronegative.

This CDR3 is CASAEISRTEAFF. CDR3 nucleotide sequence: TGTGCCAGCGCTGAGATCAGCAGGACTGAAGCTTTCTTT. The chain employs TRBV5-6 and TRBJ1-1; D gene unclear. Per the germline V gene, CDR1 is SGHDT and CDR2 is YYEEEE. This CDR3 is built from 13 residues. V shed 7 bases and J shed 5 bases, with 15 bases lying between them.

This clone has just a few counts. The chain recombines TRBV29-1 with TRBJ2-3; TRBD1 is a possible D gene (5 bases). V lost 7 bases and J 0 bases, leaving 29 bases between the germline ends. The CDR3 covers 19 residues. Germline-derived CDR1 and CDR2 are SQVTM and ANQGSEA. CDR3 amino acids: CSATGTNGLGRSSTDTQYF. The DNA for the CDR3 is TGCAGCGCCACTGGCACGAATGGGCTGGGGCGGAGTAGCACAGATACGCAGTATTTT.

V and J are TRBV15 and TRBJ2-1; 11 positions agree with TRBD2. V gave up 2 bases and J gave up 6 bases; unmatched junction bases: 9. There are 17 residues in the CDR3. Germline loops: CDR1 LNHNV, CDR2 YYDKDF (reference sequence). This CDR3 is CATSRYLAGGYPNEQFF. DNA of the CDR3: TGTGCCACCAGCAGATACCTAGCGGGGGGCTACCCCAATGAGCAGTTCTTC.

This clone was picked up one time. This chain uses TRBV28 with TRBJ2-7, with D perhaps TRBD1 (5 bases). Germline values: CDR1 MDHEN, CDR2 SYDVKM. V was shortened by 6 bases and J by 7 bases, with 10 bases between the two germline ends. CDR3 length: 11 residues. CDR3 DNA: TGTGCCAGCAGCACCAACAGGGAGCAGTACTTC. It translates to CASSTNREQYF.

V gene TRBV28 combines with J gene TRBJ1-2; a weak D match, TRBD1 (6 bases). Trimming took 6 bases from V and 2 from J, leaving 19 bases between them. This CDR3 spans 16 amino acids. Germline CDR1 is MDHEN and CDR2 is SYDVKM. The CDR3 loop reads CASSAAGTPINYGYTF. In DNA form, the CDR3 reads TGTGCCAGCAGCGCTGCCGGGACACCGATAAACTATGGCTACACCTTC.

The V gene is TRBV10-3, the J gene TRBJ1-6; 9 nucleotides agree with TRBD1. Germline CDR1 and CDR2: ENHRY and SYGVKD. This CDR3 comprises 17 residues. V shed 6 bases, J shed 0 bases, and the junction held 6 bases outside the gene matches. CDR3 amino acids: CAIRSQGASSYNSPLHF. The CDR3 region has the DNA TGTGCCATCAGGTCACAGGGGGCAAGCTCCTATAATTCACCCCTCCACTTT.

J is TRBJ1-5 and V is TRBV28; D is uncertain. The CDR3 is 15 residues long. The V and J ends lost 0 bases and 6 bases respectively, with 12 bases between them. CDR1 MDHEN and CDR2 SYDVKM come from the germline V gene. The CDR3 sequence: CASSLWSDAVQPQHF. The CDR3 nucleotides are TGTGCCAGCAGTTTATGGTCAGATGCCGTTCAGCCCCAGCATTTT.

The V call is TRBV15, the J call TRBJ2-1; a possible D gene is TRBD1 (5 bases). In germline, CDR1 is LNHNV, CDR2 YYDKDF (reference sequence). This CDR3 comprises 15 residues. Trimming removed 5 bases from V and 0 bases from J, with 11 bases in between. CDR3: CATSPQGNSYNEQFF. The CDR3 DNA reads TGTGCCACCAGCCCCCAGGGAAACTCCTACAATGAGCAGTTCTTC.

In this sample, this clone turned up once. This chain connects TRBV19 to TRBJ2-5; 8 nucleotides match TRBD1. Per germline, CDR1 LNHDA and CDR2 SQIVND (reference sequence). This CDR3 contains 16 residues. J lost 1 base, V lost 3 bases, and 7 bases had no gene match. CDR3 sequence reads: CASSMPAGTGQETQYF. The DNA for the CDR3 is TGTGCCAGTAGTATGCCCGCCGGGACAGGCCAAGAGACCCAGTACTTC.

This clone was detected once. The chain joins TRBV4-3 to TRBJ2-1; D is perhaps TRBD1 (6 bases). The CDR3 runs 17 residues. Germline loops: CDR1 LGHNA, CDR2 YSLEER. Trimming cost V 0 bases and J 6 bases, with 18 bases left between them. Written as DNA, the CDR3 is TGCGCCAGCAGCCAAGAAGCAGGGGTCATCAGGGGCAATGAGCAGTTCTTC. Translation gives CASSQEAGVIRGNEQFF.

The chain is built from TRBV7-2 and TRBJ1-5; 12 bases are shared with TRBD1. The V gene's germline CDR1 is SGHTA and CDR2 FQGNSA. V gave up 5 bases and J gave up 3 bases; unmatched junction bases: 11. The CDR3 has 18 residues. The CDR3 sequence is CASSPRDRGRVDNQPQHF. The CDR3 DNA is TGTGCCAGCAGCCCCCGGGACAGGGGGCGGGTGGACAATCAGCCCCAGCATTTT.

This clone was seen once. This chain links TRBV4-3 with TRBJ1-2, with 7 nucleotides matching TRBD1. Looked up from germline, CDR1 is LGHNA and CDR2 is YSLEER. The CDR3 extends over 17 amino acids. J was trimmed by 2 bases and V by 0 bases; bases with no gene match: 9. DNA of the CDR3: TGCGCCAGCAGCCAAGATAGGGACAGCGAAATAAACTATGGCTACACCTTC. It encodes CASSQDRDSEINYGYTF.